The rows below give T cell receptor beta chains drawn from one sample of a study of early T cells in non-severe SARS-CoV-2 infection. Via MiXCR, TCRdb re-called the 5' RACE reads, giving one row per CDR3 protein. This sample has tens of thousands of distinct CDR3 sequences; over 7% occur once, and the top ten carry around 20%. Sequenced input: whole blood. The source is an adult who was a healthcare worker with PCR-confirmed SARS-CoV-2 infection or an uninfected control (not recorded which). CDR3s include the opening cysteine and the closing phenylalanine or tryptophan. The order of the fields is clone size, J gene, D gene, V gene, CDR3 protein, CDR3 DNA. D genes are given only for firm matches. Clone size is given for some rows only: seen once, a few or many times, or a class if the clone is expanded.

NA TRBJ1-2 NA TRBV3-1 CASSQESGTLGYTF TGTGCCAGCAGCCAAGAGTCAGGGACTCTCGGCTACACCTTC
NA TRBJ2-3 NA TRBV3-1 CASSQKGTDTQYF TGTGCCAGCAGCCAAAAGGGAACAGATACGCAGTATTTT
NA TRBJ1-6 NA TRBV7-9 CASSLVQGLAPLHF TGTGCCAGCAGCTTAGTACAGGGTTTAGCACCCCTCCACTTT
few TRBJ1-1 TRBD1 TRBV30 CACPGAKQGKNTEAFF TGTGCCTGTCCCGGGGCGAAACAGGGGAAGAACACTGAAGCTTTCTTT
many TRBJ1-5 NA TRBV12-3/TRBV12-4 CASSFIATNQPQHF TGTGCCAGCAGTTTCATTGCGACCAATCAGCCCCAGCATTTT
many TRBJ1-2 NA TRBV12-3/TRBV12-4 CASSFPGTEANYGYTF TGTGCCAGCAGTTTCCCCGGGACGGAAGCTAACTATGGCTACACCTTC
few TRBJ1-3 NA TRBV9 CASSFDSNPGNTIYF TGTGCCAGCAGCTTCGACAGTAACCCAGGAAACACCATATATTTT
NA TRBJ2-7 TRBD2 TRBV20-1 CSASLAGIYEQYF TGCAGTGCTAGTCTAGCGGGGATCTACGAGCAGTACTTC
NA TRBJ2-7 TRBD2 TRBV5-4 CASSSTSGGYEQYF TGTGCCAGCAGTTCTACTAGCGGGGGCTACGAGCAGTACTTC
NA TRBJ1-5 NA TRBV24-1 CATTGGDNQPQHF TGTGCCACCACTGGGGGGGACAATCAGCCCCAGCATTTT
few TRBJ2-7 NA TRBV12-3/TRBV12-4 CASSKDSNYEQYF TGTGCCAGCAGTAAAGACAGCAACTACGAGCAGTACTTC
NA TRBJ1-2 NA TRBV14 CASSQDRWRGYTF TGTGCCAGCAGCCAAGATCGGTGGCGTGGCTACACCTTC
few TRBJ1-5 NA TRBV12-3/TRBV12-4 CASSPTGGQEQPQHF TGTGCCAGCAGTCCCACGGGGGGTCAAGAACAGCCCCAGCATTTT
few TRBJ2-7 NA TRBV18 CASSPSGGQTYEQYF TGTGCCAGCTCACCTTCGGGGGGACAGACCTACGAGCAGTACTTC
NA TRBJ2-1 NA TRBV24-1 CATSDGSQEEQFF TGTGCCACCAGTGATGGGTCCCAGGAGGAGCAGTTCTTC
many TRBJ1-1 NA TRBV5-4 CASSLMGDTEAFF TGTGCCAGCAGCTTGATGGGAGACACTGAAGCTTTCTTT
NA TRBJ2-1 NA TRBV20-1 CSAPAVHNEQFF TGCAGTGCGCCCGCAGTTCACAATGAGCAGTTCTTC
NA TRBJ2-7 TRBD1 TRBV5-1 CASSRDRLYEQYF TGCGCCAGCAGTCGGGACAGGCTGTACGAGCAGTACTTC
many TRBJ1-2 NA TRBV7-9 CASSLAGLRSHTF TGTGCCAGCAGCTTAGCGGGACTCCGGAGCCACACCTTC
many TRBJ2-7 NA TRBV7-6 CASSLDAQYEQYF TGTGCCAGCAGCTTAGACGCGCAATACGAGCAGTACTTC
many TRBJ2-7 NA TRBV3-1 CASSQRGQYEQYF TGTGCCAGCAGCCAAAGAGGCCAGTACGAGCAGTACTTC
many TRBJ2-2 NA TRBV5-1 CASSLAPSGTGELFF TGCGCCAGCAGCTTGGCCCCGTCGGGGACCGGGGAGCTGTTTTTT
many TRBJ2-2 NA TRBV19 CASRKEVEGELFF TGTGCCAGTAGAAAGGAGGTGGAAGGGGAGCTGTTTTTT
NA TRBJ2-1 NA TRBV7-8 CASSLDRLFFNEQFF TGTGCCAGCAGCTTGGACAGACTATTCTTTAATGAGCAGTTCTTC
NA TRBJ2-5 NA TRBV7-9 CASSPISGRETQYF TGTGCCAGCAGCCCAATATCTGGCAGAGAGACCCAGTACTTC
many TRBJ2-5 TRBD1 TRBV5-1 CASAGTAAAGQETQYF TGCGCCAGTGCCGGGACAGCCGCGGCCGGGCAAGAGACCCAGTACTTC
NA TRBJ1-1 TRBD1 TRBV4-1 CASSQGQGTEAFF TGCGCCAGCAGCCAAGGACAGGGCACTGAAGCTTTCTTT
NA TRBJ1-2 TRBD1 TRBV6-6 CASSSMKPGQNNYGYTF TGTGCCAGCAGTTCCATGAAACCGGGACAGAATAACTATGGCTACACCTTC
NA TRBJ1-5 NA TRBV18 CASSLEMDQPQHF TGTGCCAGCTCTCTCGAGATGGATCAGCCCCAGCATTTT
few TRBJ2-3 TRBD2 TRBV20-1 CSASRTSGGTSTDTQYF TGCAGTGCCAGCCGGACTAGCGGGGGGACTAGCACAGATACGCAGTATTTT
NA TRBJ2-3 TRBD2 TRBV2 CASSEAASGGADTQYF TGTGCCAGCAGTGAAGCCGCTAGCGGGGGGGCCGATACGCAGTATTTT
few TRBJ2-3 NA TRBV4-1 CASSSHVYTQYF TGCGCCAGCAGCTCTCATGTGTATACGCAGTATTTT
few TRBJ2-2 NA TRBV4-1 CASRNTGAGELFF TGCGCCAGCAGAAATACAGGTGCCGGGGAGCTGTTTTTT
few TRBJ2-7 NA TRBV14 CASSPGHFYEQYF TGTGCCAGCAGCCCTGGGCACTTCTACGAGCAGTACTTC
NA TRBJ2-7 NA TRBV12-3/TRBV12-4 CASSLPYKGYEQYF TGTGCCAGCAGTTTACCCTACAAAGGCTACGAGCAGTACTTC
many TRBJ1-2 NA TRBV30 CAWRLGVPDGYTF TGTGCCTGGAGGCTTGGGGTCCCGGATGGCTACACCTTC
NA TRBJ2-3 NA TRBV21-1 CASSKRLHRDHGTQYF TGTGCCAGCAGCAAACGACTACACCGGGACCACGGTACGCAGTATTTT
NA TRBJ2-3 TRBD1 TRBV7-9 CASSRRTGASTDTQYF TGTGCCAGCAGCAGGAGGACAGGGGCTAGCACAGATACGCAGTATTTT
few TRBJ2-5 NA TRBV7-9 CASSQSLGQETQYF TGTGCCAGCAGCCAAAGCCTAGGGCAAGAGACCCAGTACTTC
NA TRBJ1-5 NA TRBV15 CATSIGSGNQPQHF TGTGCCACCAGCATCGGCAGCGGGAATCAGCCCCAGCATTTT
few TRBJ2-7 TRBD2 TRBV12-3/TRBV12-4 CASSLVQTGGYEQYF TGTGCCAGCAGTTTAGTGCAGACGGGGGGCTACGAGCAGTACTTC
many TRBJ1-3 NA TRBV7-9 CASSFRLSRKGSGNTIYF TGTGCCAGCAGCTTCCGCCTTTCCCGTAAGGGATCTGGAAACACCATATATTTT
NA TRBJ1-2 NA TRBV12-5 CASGGPSNYGYTF TGTGCTAGTGGCGGCCCCTCTAACTATGGCTACACCTTC
few TRBJ2-2 TRBD1 TRBV9 CASSKNRGRSTGELFF TGTGCCAGCAGCAAAAACAGGGGGCGTTCCACCGGGGAGCTGTTTTTT
few TRBJ2-7 NA TRBV7-8 CASSRTEAYEQYF TGTGCCAGCAGCCGGACAGAGGCCTACGAGCAGTACTTC
few TRBJ2-7 TRBD2 TRBV5-4 CASSLEKQGGYEQYF TGTGCCAGCAGCTTGGAAAAGCAGGGAGGGTACGAGCAGTACTTC
many TRBJ1-1 NA TRBV3-1 CASSQGTEAFF TGTGCCAGCTCACAAGGGACTGAAGCTTTCTTT
NA TRBJ1-1 TRBD1 TRBV9 CASSPRQGAGTEAFF TGTGCCAGCAGCCCGCGACAGGGGGCGGGCACTGAAGCTTTCTTT
NA TRBJ2-7 NA TRBV30 CAWSRGTYEQYF TGTGCCTGGAGTAGGGGAACCTACGAGCAGTACTTC
NA TRBJ2-7 NA TRBV14 CASSQEGNRQYF TGTGCCAGCAGCCAAGAAGGGAACAGGCAGTACTTC
many TRBJ1-1 TRBD1 TRBV5-1 CASTTGQTEAFF TGCGCCAGCACCACGGGACAGACTGAAGCTTTCTTT
many TRBJ2-3 NA TRBV14 CASSHVGGADTQYF TGTGCCAGCAGCCATGTCGGGGGCGCAGATACGCAGTATTTT
many TRBJ2-6 NA TRBV9 CASSVEVGANVLTF TGTGCCAGCAGCGTAGAAGTTGGGGCCAACGTCCTGACTTTC
many TRBJ2-6 NA TRBV19 CASHKGVSGPNVLTF TGTGCCAGCCACAAGGGTGTCTCTGGGCCCAACGTCCTGACTTTC
few TRBJ2-3 NA TRBV12-3/TRBV12-4 CASTSGWLAQDTQYF TGTGCCAGCACTTCAGGGTGGCTAGCGCAGGATACGCAGTATTTT
few TRBJ2-5 TRBD2 TRBV6-1 CASTSQLAQETQYF TGTGCCAGCACCTCCCAACTAGCGCAAGAGACCCAGTACTTC
many TRBJ1-3 NA TRBV6-1 CASSFRALLSGNTIYF TGTGCCAGCAGTTTCCGGGCTCTCCTCTCTGGAAACACCATATATTTT
NA TRBJ2-1 NA TRBV30 CAWSWGLGHEQFF TGTGCCTGGTCCTGGGGCCTTGGGCATGAGCAGTTCTTC
few TRBJ2-3 NA TRBV6-2/TRBV6-3 CASGMLSGNTQYF TGTGCCAGCGGGATGCTTAGCGGTAATACGCAGTATTTT
many TRBJ2-6 NA TRBV7-3 CASSLREAGANVLTF TGTGCCAGCAGCTTAAGAGAGGCTGGGGCCAACGTCCTGACTTTC